This T cell receptor beta chain was recovered during a study of blood T cell repertoires in COVID-19. Whole-study context: Specimens from acute and convalescent COVID-19 originated in the United States, Italy and Spain.

As originally analysed: Reference gene primer amplification gave nucleated cell count estimates. Method: immunoSEQ multiplex PCR; TCRdb's copy keeps in-frame clones and lacks some. That table supplies the V and J calls and clone size; D and trimming were determined from the DNA. Here the sample spans 250,000 to 350,000 clones, 84% being singletons. Patients at the Seattle site were enrolled during active infection and followed longitudinally. The TCR comes from a person aged 70 to 85 with COVID-19, enrolled during active disease. Sequencing was done on a sample of peripheral blood.

Here the CDR3 reads CASSLLNEWDRSYGYTF. The CDR3 nucleotides are TGTGCCAGCAGCTTACTCAACGAGTGGGACAGGAGTTATGGCTACACCTTC. The rearrangement links TRBV11-3 to TRBJ1-2; 8 nucleotides line up with TRBD1. The trim removed 2 bases at V and 5 bases at J, leaving 13 bases unmatched. There are 17 residues in the CDR3. CDR1 SGHNT and CDR2 YENEEA come from the germline V gene.